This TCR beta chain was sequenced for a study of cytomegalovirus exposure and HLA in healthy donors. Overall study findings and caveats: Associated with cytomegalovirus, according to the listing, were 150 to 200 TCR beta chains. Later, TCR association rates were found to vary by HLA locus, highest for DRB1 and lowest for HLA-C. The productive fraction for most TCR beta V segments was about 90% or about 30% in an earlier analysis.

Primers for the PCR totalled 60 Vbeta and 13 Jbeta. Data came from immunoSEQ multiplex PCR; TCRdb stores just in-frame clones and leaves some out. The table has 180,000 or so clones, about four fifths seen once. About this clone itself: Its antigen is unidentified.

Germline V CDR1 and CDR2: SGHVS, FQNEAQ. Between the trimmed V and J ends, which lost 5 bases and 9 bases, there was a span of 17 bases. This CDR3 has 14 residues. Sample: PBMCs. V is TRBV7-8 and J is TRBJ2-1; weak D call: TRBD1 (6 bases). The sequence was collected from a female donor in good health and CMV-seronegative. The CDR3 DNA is TGTGCCAGCAGCCCTTTTTTGGGGGCAAGTGAGCAGTTCTTC. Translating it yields CASSPFLGASEQFF. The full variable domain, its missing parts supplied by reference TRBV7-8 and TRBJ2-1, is GAGVSQSPRYKVAKRGQDVALRCDPISGHVSLFWYQQALGQGPEFLTYFQNEAQLDKSGLPSDRFFAERPEGSVSTLKIQRTQQEDSAVYLCASSPFLGASEQFFGPGTRLTVL.